The 8 T cell receptor beta chains below all came from one sample that was sequenced in a study of blood T cell repertoires in COVID-19. The protocol was immunoSEQ multiplex PCR, while the TCRdb copy is restricted to in-frame clones and leaves out a portion. The sample records 85,000 to 100,000 clones, 65% to 90% being singletons. The sample consisted of peripheral blood. The receptors were gathered from a man between 60 and 75 years old with acute or convalescent COVID-19.

This chain joins TRBV10-2 and TRBJ1-2; 7 nucleotides align to TRBD1. CDR1 WSHSY and CDR2 SAAADI come from the germline V gene. This CDR3 has 14 amino acids. Trimming at V came to 7 bases and at J to 4 bases, leaving 9 bases not matched to a gene. The CDR3 nucleotides read TGCGCCAGCATGGAGGGGGCGACGGGCTATGGCTACACCTTC. Its translation: CASMEGATGYGYTF.

The chain carries TRBV5-4 and TRBJ2-1; 9 nucleotides align to TRBD2. Germline V lookup: CDR1 SGHNT, CDR2 YYREEE (reference sequence). J was trimmed by 7 bases and V by 4 bases; bases with no gene match: 9. The CDR3 length is 15 residues. The CDR3 DNA is TGTGCCAGCAGCGCCTGGGAGCGGGGGGTTAATGAGCAGTTCTTC. It translates to CASSAWERGVNEQFF.

The DNA for the CDR3 is TGTGCCAGCAGCGTAGAGGCAGGGTATGGAAACACCATATATTTT. It encodes CASSVEAGYGNTIYF. V and J are TRBV9 and TRBJ1-3; D is possibly TRBD1 (5 bases). The ends were cut back, 0 bases at V and 3 bases at J, with 10 bases in the middle. Per the germline V gene, CDR1 is SGDLS and CDR2 is YYNGEE. There are 15 residues in the CDR3.

This clone was detected only a few times. CDR3 nucleotides: TGTGCCAGCAGTTCCCTCACAGGGGCCTACGAGCAGTACTTC. As protein: CASSSLTGAYEQYF. The V call is TRBV6-2 or TRBV6-3, the J call TRBJ2-7; 7 bases align to TRBD1. V lost 4 bases, J lost 2 bases, and 5 bases stayed unmatched. CDR3 size: 14 residues. The germline V gene has CDR1 MNHEY and CDR2 SVGEGT.

The chain links TRBV6-1 to TRBJ2-7; D possibly corresponds to TRBD2 (6 bases). Trimming cost V 1 base and J 3 bases, with 10 bases left between them. Looked up from germline, CDR1 is MNHNS and CDR2 is SASEGT. The CDR3 length is 14 residues. In DNA form, the CDR3 reads TGTGCCAGCAGTGAAGGCGGGGTTCTCTACGAGCAGTACTTC. This gives the protein CASSEGGVLYEQYF.

This clone was counted only a few times. The genes are TRBV19 and TRBJ2-1; 9 nucleotides align to TRBD2. Germline V lookup: CDR1 LNHDA, CDR2 SQIVND (reference sequence). V lost 5 bases, J lost 9 bases, and 8 bases stayed unmatched. The CDR3 loop spans 14 amino acids. This chain's CDR3 is CASSFLAGMSEQFF. The CDR3 nucleotides read TGTGCCAGTAGTTTCCTAGCGGGAATGAGTGAGCAGTTCTTC. Filled out from reference TRBV19 and TRBJ2-1, the complete variable domain reads DGGITQSPKYLFRKEGQNVTLSCEQNLNHDAMYWYRQDPGQGLRLIYYSQIVNDFQKGDIAEGYSVSREKKESFPLTVTSAQKNPTAFYLCASSFLAGMSEQFFGPGTRLTVL.

The genes are TRBV6-5 and TRBJ2-5; 10 positions match TRBD1. The V and J ends lost 6 bases and 7 bases, in that order; junction bases with no gene match: 8. In germline, CDR1 is MNHEY, CDR2 SVGAGI. This CDR3 comprises 14 residues. The CDR3 loop is CASSPGQGRVTQYF. The DNA of the CDR3 is TGTGCCAGCAGCCCGGGACAGGGGAGGGTGACCCAGTACTTC.

The sample holds one count of this clone. J is TRBJ1-5 and V is TRBV6-6; D is perhaps TRBD1 (5 bases). Deletions cut 10 bases from V and 3 bases from J, with 13 bases between. The CDR3 totals 13 residues. CDR1 is MNHNY, CDR2 SVGAGI, per germline (reference sequence). The CDR3 protein is CATTYGANQPQHF. CDR3 DNA: TGTGCCACCACTTATGGGGCCAATCAGCCCCAGCATTTT.